This is a list of T cell receptor beta chains from one sample in a study of shared clonotypes between healthy human individuals. Profiling relied on immunoSEQ multiplex PCR, and the TCRdb table lists in-frame clones only, not all of them. The table has fewer than 650,000 clones, over 65% seen once. The sequenced material came from PBMCs. The receptors come from a woman between 35 and 50 years old in good health. Some clones in this sample may be carry-over from other donors' samples. Each CDR3 is given with its conserved first and last residue. A D gene is named only where the DNA matches it firmly.

CDR3nt	CDR3aa	v_gene	d_gene	j_gene
TGCGCCAGCAGAAGGACAGGGAACTACGAGCAGTACTTC	CASRRTGNYEQYF	TRBV5-1	TRBD1	TRBJ2-7
TGTGCCAGCAGCCCTGGCGGAGGGGCCCACGAGCAGTACTTC	CASSPGGGAHEQYF	TRBV9	NA	TRBJ2-7
TGTGCCTGGAGTTCGGTGAACGGATGGAGTTTTGGGGAGCTGTTTTTT	CAWSSVNGWSFGELFF	TRBV30	NA	TRBJ2-2
NA	CASTFLGDRSYGCDSGANVLTF	TRBV21-1	NA	TRBJ2-6
TGTGCCAGCAGCCTCACCGGGGAGACCCAGTACTTC	CASSLTGETQYF	TRBV11-3	NA	TRBJ2-5
TGTGCCAGCAGCCCCGGGACAGGTCGGAACACTGAAGCTTTCTTT	CASSPGTGRNTEAFF	TRBV5-4	TRBD1	TRBJ1-1
TGTGCCAGCACCAGAACCACATATGGCTACACCTTC	CASTRTTYGYTF	TRBV28	NA	TRBJ1-2
TGCAGCGTCGTCGGAGGGCGGGCGAACACTGAAGCTTTCTTT	CSVVGGRANTEAFF	TRBV29-1	NA	TRBJ1-1
TGTGCCAGCAGTTTGGTCCTCCAGGGAGGATACGAGCAGTACTTC	CASSLVLQGGYEQYF	TRBV28	NA	TRBJ2-7
TGCGCCAGCAGCCCCAGGGACAGGCGGAATGAAAAACTGTTTTTT	CASSPRDRRNEKLFF	TRBV5-1	TRBD1	TRBJ1-4
TGCGCCAGCAGCTTCCAGCCGGCGGACAGCACAGATACGCAGTATTTT	CASSFQPADSTDTQYF	TRBV5-1	NA	TRBJ2-3
TGTGCCTGGAGTGTACTGCGGTTTGGAAACACCATATATTTT	CAWSVLRFGNTIYF	TRBV30	NA	TRBJ1-3
TGTGCCATCAGTGAATTACTAAGCAATCAGCCCCAGCATTTT	CAISELLSNQPQHF	TRBV10-3	NA	TRBJ1-5
TGTGCCATCAGTGAGTCGTTTACAGGGGGTCGCAATGAGCAGTTCTTC	CAISESFTGGRNEQFF	TRBV10-3	TRBD1	TRBJ2-1
TGTGCCAGCACCCCGCGGGCTGGGGAAAAACTGTTCTTT	CASTPRAGEKLFF	TRBV7-9	NA	TRBJ1-4